The 23 T cell receptor beta chains reported below all come from one sample, sequenced in a study of cytomegalovirus exposure and HLA in healthy donors. Method: immunoSEQ multiplex PCR; TCRdb's copy keeps in-frame clones and lacks some. This sample yields 150,000 to 160,000 clones, of which roughly 90% are seen a single time; around 22% belongs to the top ten. Sequencing was carried out using PBMCs. The receptors come from a man aged 18 to 29 in good health and CMV-seropositive.

The J gene is TRBJ2-3, the V gene TRBV28; D is perhaps TRBD2 (6 bases). CDR1 is MDHEN, CDR2 SYDVKM, per germline. Trimming left V 4 bases short and J 2 bases short, with 16 bases between. The CDR3 runs to 16 residues. Here the CDR3 reads CASSSPGVADTDTQYF. The DNA of the CDR3 is TGTGCCAGCAGTTCCCCGGGGGTTGCGGACACAGATACGCAGTATTTT. Full variable domain (rest looked up from reference TRBV28 and TRBJ2-3): DVKVTQSSRYLVKRTGEKVFLECVQDMDHENMFWYRQDPGLGLRLIYFSYDVKMKEKGDIPEGYSVSREKKERFSLILESASTNQTSMYLCASSSPGVADTDTQYFGPGTRLTVL.

The chain employs TRBV7-9 and TRBJ1-5, with D perhaps TRBD1 (6 bases). CDR1 is SEHNR, CDR2 FQNEAQ, per germline (reference sequence). This CDR3 region has 13 residues. The germline V and J ends were trimmed by 4 bases and 2 bases, with 6 bases remaining between them. The CDR3 sequence is CASSYRGNQPQHF. CDR3 nucleotides: TGTGCCAGCAGCTACAGGGGCAATCAGCCCCAGCATTTT.

V usage is TRBV10-1 and J usage is TRBJ2-7, with D possibly TRBD2 on 6 matching bases. Germline lookup yields CDR1 WNHNN and CDR2 SYGVQD (reference sequence). V was cut by 6 bases and J by 4 bases, with 16 bases left in between. The CDR3 spans 14 residues. CDR3 nucleotide sequence: TGCGCCAGCAGGGATAGCGGAACCGGTTACGAGCAGTACTTC. Amino acid sequence: CASRDSGTGYEQYF.

This chain joins TRBV6-6 and TRBJ2-7; 9 bases map to TRBD2. The germline V gene encodes CDR1 MNHNY and CDR2 SVGAGI (reference sequence). The CDR3 loop spans 16 amino acids. Trimming cost V 2 bases and J 2 bases; bases outside gene matches: 7. CDR3 DNA: TGTGCCAGCAGTTACAGAGTCCTAGCGGGGACCTACGAGCAGTACTTC. This translates into CASSYRVLAGTYEQYF.

The chain recombines TRBV5-6 with TRBJ2-1, with D possibly matching TRBD2 (6 bases). V lost 0 bases and J lost 1, with 14 bases in between. Germline V gene lookup returns CDR1 SGHDT and CDR2 YYEEEE. CDR3 size: 17 residues. The CDR3 nucleotides read TGTGCCAGCAGCTTGGCCTTACTAGCTGGATCCTACAATGAGCAGTTCTTC. It specifies CASSLALLAGSYNEQFF.

This clone was observed once. The J gene is TRBJ2-3, the V gene TRBV12-5; 9 bases align to TRBD1. The CDR3 covers 15 residues. V lost 1 base and J lost 6; bases outside the gene matches: 5. Germline CDR1 LGHNT, CDR2 FRNRAP. In DNA form, the CDR3 reads TGTGCTAGTGGTTTGGGGGACAGGGTATCGGATACGCAGTATTTT. Translating gives CASGLGDRVSDTQYF.

The chain links TRBV7-3 to TRBJ2-5; D uncertain. The length of the CDR3 is 14 residues. The V gene lost 5 bases and the J gene lost 1 base, with 11 bases spanning the gap. Germline values: CDR1 SGHTA, CDR2 FQGTGA. The CDR3, as DNA: TGTGCCAGCAGCCCCTCTCCCTCCCAAGAGACCCAGTACTTC. This translates into CASSPSPSQETQYF.

This chain links TRBV5-1 with TRBJ1-2; perhaps TRBD1 as D (5 bases). The germline V gene encodes CDR1 SGHRS and CDR2 YFSETQ. V was clipped by 6 bases and J by 5 bases, with 14 bases between them. The CDR3 is made up of 13 amino acids. In DNA, the CDR3 is TGCGCCAGCATCCCTTCCCGGGGGTATGGCTACACCTTC. Translated, it gives CASIPSRGYGYTF. Drawing the rest from reference TRBV5-1 and TRBJ1-2, the complete variable domain is KAGVTQTPRYLIKTRGQQVTLSCSPISGHRSVSWYQQTPGQGLQFLFEYFSETQRNKGNFPGRFSGRQFSNSRSEMNVSTLELGDSALYLCASIPSRGYGYTFGSGTRLTVV.

This sequence joins TRBV4-3 and TRBJ1-5; the D gene is possibly TRBD1 (6 bases). CDR1 and CDR2 (germline): LGHNA, YSLEER. The CDR3 is 15 residues long. The V and J ends lost 1 base and 7 bases respectively, with 14 bases between them. The CDR3 reads CASSQGATGSQPQHF. The CDR3 bases are TGCGCCAGCAGCCAAGGGGCCACAGGGAGCCAGCCCCAGCATTTT.

The V gene is TRBV7-2, the J gene TRBJ2-7; 11 bases agree with TRBD1. V lost 4 bases to trimming and J lost 2 bases; unmatched junction nucleotides: 1. Germline V gives CDR1 SGHTA, CDR2 FQGNSA. This CDR3 is 14 amino acids long. The CDR3 region is CASSWGQGAYEQYF. The CDR3, as DNA: TGTGCCAGCAGCTGGGGACAGGGGGCCTACGAGCAGTACTTC.

The V and J genes are TRBV6-5 and TRBJ2-7; TRBD1 is a possible D gene (5 bases). Germline V gene sequence: CDR1 MNHEY, CDR2 SVGAGI. The V gene lost 5 bases and the J gene lost 1 base, with 9 bases spanning the gap. This CDR3 is 13 amino acids long. The DNA of the CDR3 is TGTGCCAGCAGTGAAGGGGTTTCCTACGAGCAGTACTTC. It codes for CASSEGVSYEQYF.

The J gene is TRBJ2-3, the V gene TRBV19, with 8 nucleotides matching TRBD1. CDR1 is LNHDA and CDR2 is SQIVND in the germline V gene (reference sequence). The CDR3 length is 15 residues. With 5 bases clipped from V and 3 bases from J, the junction kept 7 bases outside the gene matches. The CDR3 here is CASSLRQGTTDTQYF. The CDR3 nucleotides are TGTGCCAGTAGTCTTCGACAGGGGACGACAGATACGCAGTATTTT.

This clone occurred once. The rearrangement joins TRBV4-1 to TRBJ2-3, with 9 bases that match TRBD2. J was trimmed by 2 bases and V by 0 bases; bases with no gene match: 6. Per the germline V gene, CDR1 is MGHRA and CDR2 is YSYEKL. The CDR3 covers 17 residues. CDR3 bases: TGCGCCAGCAGCCAAGATGGGGCGGGAGGGCCCACAGATACGCAGTATTTT. It codes for CASSQDGAGGPTDTQYF.

The chain carries TRBV27 and TRBJ2-2; unclear D gene. This CDR3 is built from 15 residues. CDR1 and CDR2 from the germline V gene are MNHEY and SMNVEV (reference sequence). The germline V and J ends were trimmed by 3 bases and 1 base, with 9 bases remaining between them. The CDR3 is CASSLLKMNTGELFF. The CDR3 region has the DNA TGTGCCAGCAGTTTGTTAAAAATGAACACCGGGGAGCTGTTTTTT.

The genes are TRBV7-2 and TRBJ1-6; D not certain. Germline values: CDR1 SGHTA, CDR2 FQGNSA. V lost 9 bases, J lost 7 bases, and 10 bases lay in between. The CDR3 runs 12 residues. The CDR3, as DNA: TGTGCCAGTAGTAAAGCGAATTCACCCCTCCACTTT. This sequence encodes CASSKANSPLHF.

The chain couples TRBV19 to TRBJ1-5; 7 nucleotides match TRBD1. The length of the CDR3 is 15 residues. With V trimmed by 6 bases and J by 0 bases, 5 bases remained unmatched. Germline CDR1 is LNHDA and CDR2 is SQIVND (reference sequence). The CDR3 DNA is TGTGCCAGTAGGGTGGACAGGCTTAGCAATCAGCCCCAGCATTTT. This gives the protein CASRVDRLSNQPQHF. Full variable domain (rest looked up from reference TRBV19 and TRBJ1-5): DGGITQSPKYLFRKEGQNVTLSCEQNLNHDAMYWYRQDPGQGLRLIYYSQIVNDFQKGDIAEGYSVSREKKESFPLTVTSAQKNPTAFYLCASRVDRLSNQPQHFGDGTRLSIL.

This chain joins TRBV5-6 and TRBJ1-5; a possible D gene is TRBD1 (5 bases). This CDR3 has 14 residues. Trimming removed 1 base from V and 4 bases from J, with 9 bases in between. CDR1 and CDR2 from the germline V gene are SGHDT and YYEEEE. CDR3 sequence reads: CASSLRGANQPQHF. The CDR3 DNA follows: TGTGCCAGCAGCTTGAGGGGTGCTAATCAGCCCCAGCATTTT.

This rearrangement joins TRBV7-2 to TRBJ2-7; TRBD2 matches at 11 bases. Germline-derived CDR1 and CDR2 are SGHTA and FQGNSA. V trimming: 4 bases; J trimming: 2 bases; junction bases outside the gene matches: 4. The CDR3 contains 15 residues. The CDR3 nucleotides read TGTGCCAGCAGCTCGGGACTAGCGGAAACCTACGAGCAGTACTTC. Translation: CASSSGLAETYEQYF.

The chain carries TRBV30 and TRBJ1-1; D possibly corresponds to TRBD1 (6 bases). V lost 8 bases and J lost 0, with 13 bases in between. This CDR3 contains 13 residues. Germline CDR1 is GTSNPN and CDR2 is SVGIG (reference sequence). The CDR3 loop reads CAGGRGMNTEAFF. The CDR3 nucleotides read TGTGCCGGTGGAAGGGGGATGAACACTGAAGCTTTCTTT.

This clone has more than one count but fewer than ten. The chain uses TRBV5-1 and TRBJ1-6; D remains ambiguous. Trimming removed 0 bases from V and 6 bases from J, with 10 bases in between. The CDR3 sequence is 15 residues long. Looked up from germline, CDR1 is SGHRS and CDR2 is YFSETQ. In DNA form, the CDR3 reads TGCGCCAGCAGCTTGGCCACGGGGTCTAATTCACCCCTCCACTTT. Protein: CASSLATGSNSPLHF.

The rearrangement uses TRBV7-8 and TRBJ1-3; 9 bases agree with TRBD1. V trimming: 5 bases; J trimming: 7 bases; junction bases outside the gene matches: 3. CDR1 and CDR2 (germline): SGHVS, FQNEAQ. This CDR3 is 13 amino acids long. DNA for the CDR3: TGTGCCAGCAGCGGCGGACAGGGGAACACCATATATTTT. Translated: CASSGGQGNTIYF. The whole variable domain, filled in from reference TRBV7-8 and TRBJ1-3, reads GAGVSQSPRYKVAKRGQDVALRCDPISGHVSLFWYQQALGQGPEFLTYFQNEAQLDKSGLPSDRFFAERPEGSVSTLKIQRTQQEDSAVYLCASSGGQGNTIYFGEGSWLTVV.

The rearrangement joins TRBV18 to TRBJ1-2, with a weak D call TRBD1 (6 bases). CDR1 is KGHSH and CDR2 is LQKENI in the germline V gene. The ends were cut back, 2 bases at V and 0 bases at J, with 10 bases in the middle. The CDR3 is 15 amino acids. As DNA, the CDR3 is TGTGCCAGCTCACCAGGGACACCAGCTAACTATGGCTACACCTTC. Amino acid sequence: CASSPGTPANYGYTF.

This sequence joins TRBV6-5 and TRBJ2-7; 10 nucleotides line up with TRBD1. The ends lost 5 bases at V and 6 bases at J; junction bases unmatched: 10. The CDR3 extends over 15 amino acids. Germline V gene data show CDR1 as MNHEY and CDR2 as SVGAGI. CDR3 loop: CASSPDRGRVGEQYF. For the CDR3, the DNA is TGTGCCAGCAGTCCTGACAGGGGGCGCGTCGGCGAGCAGTACTTC.